This TCR beta chain was obtained from a study of T cells in Graves' hyperthyroidism and ophthalmopathy. Concerning this clonotype itself: A read error is possible here, since a much larger clone lies one base away.

Looked up from germline, CDR1 is SGHAT and CDR2 is FQNNGV. The length of the CDR3 is 15 residues. Trimming took off 3 bases at V and 5 bases at J, with 17 bases between the two ends. The source material, RNA transcripts, was used to amplify TCR beta CDR3 regions. HTBI primers were employed in a first-round RT-PCR of the TCR CDR3. TCRdb re-called the multiplex PCR reads through MiXCR, storing one row per CDR3 protein. In the table there are approximately 350,000 distinct CDR3 sequences, about 16% of which are singletons. The sequence derives from a woman aged 60-75 years with Graves' ophthalmopathy. The sample was blood. J is TRBJ2-7 and V is TRBV11-2; either TRBD1 or TRBD2 may supply D (5 bases each). The CDR3 DNA follows: TGTGCCAGCAGCTTGGGGGTCGACGGGCTCCACGAGCAGTACTTC. It is translated as CASSLGVDGLHEQYF.